Many counts were recorded for the clone carrying this T cell receptor beta chain. This sample is drawn from a study of human T cells and chemical hapten exposure. TCRdb ran MiXCR on the RACE reads and lists one entry per CDR3 protein. The sample lists a few hundred thousand distinct CDR3 sequences; 4.5% to 5.5% were seen once. This CDR3 comprises 17 residues. CDR1 and CDR2 from the germline V gene are MNHEY and SVGEGT. V shed 4 bases, J shed 4 bases, and the junction held 11 bases outside the gene matches. Time point specified: pre-sensitization, week 0. Stated treatment: therapeutic diphenylcyclopropenone sensitization with weekly scalp DPC.

This TCR was sampled from a woman aged 18 to 35 with alopecia areata. Some clones in this sample may be carry-over from other donors' samples. The chain recombines TRBV6-2 or TRBV6-3 with TRBJ2-1, with 9 bases aligning to TRBD2. The specimen was whole blood, collected in connection with sensitization to the hapten diphenylcyclopropenone (DPC). This CDR3 reads CASSSRRLADHYNEQFF. CDR3 in DNA: TGTGCCAGCAGTTCTCGGAGACTAGCGGATCATTACAATGAGCAGTTCTTC.